This T cell receptor beta chain derives from a study of vaccination and CD4 T cells after COVID-19. The treatment here: roughly ten-day PBMC culture with coronavirus spike peptide pools or control peptides (ViraFEST assay). Investigators obtained the unexposed donor's CD4+ T cells before the COVID-19 pandemic (2011-2018). Subject to cell availability, CD4+ T cells from unexposed donors were probed with SARS-CoV-2 S/N and four cold-coronavirus spikes. Oncomine TCR Beta short-read sequencing was applied to DNA from cultured CD4+ T cells. TCRdb processed the PCR reads anew with MiXCR; each CDR3 protein has one entry. The repertoire consists of 5,000 or so distinct CDR3 sequences, with 42% occurring once and the leading ten covering roughly 43%. V lost 1 base, J lost 8 bases, and 5 bases lay in between. The CDR3 has 11 amino acids. CDR1 SGHAT and CDR2 FQNNGV come from the germline V gene. As for this clonotype: No antigen is known for it.

V and J are TRBV11-2 and TRBJ1-2; weak D call: TRBD1 (5 bases). Sequenced input: CD4+ T cells from blood, cultured in vitro. The sequence came from a human donor in good health. CDR3 loop: CASSLGGGYTF. The CDR3 DNA is TGTGCCAGCAGCTTAGGGGGGGGCTACACCTTC. The full variable domain, with the rest looked up from reference TRBV11-2 and TRBJ1-2, is EAGVAQSPRYKIIEKRQSVAFWCNPISGHATLYWYQQILGQGPKLLIQFQNNGVVDDSQLPKDRFSAERLKGVDSTLKIQPAKLEDSAVYLCASSLGGGYTFGSGTRLTVV.